One and the same sample provided the 10 T cell receptor beta chains below, sequenced in a study of cytomegalovirus exposure and HLA in healthy donors. PCR involved 60 Vbeta and 13 Jbeta primers. Generated by immunoSEQ multiplex PCR, the TCRdb table keeps only in-frame clones and is missing some. The table has 80,000 or so clones, roughly two thirds seen once. The specimen was PBMCs. The receptors originated from a woman aged 45-59 years in good health and CMV-seropositive.

This clone was seen a handful of times. J is TRBJ1-3 and V is TRBV19, with D hard to call. Per germline, CDR1 LNHDA and CDR2 SQIVND (reference sequence). Between the trimmed V and J ends, which lost 3 bases and 0 bases, there was a span of 9 bases. CDR3 length equals 15 residues. The CDR3 sequence: CASSIAVSSGNTIYF. The CDR3 DNA reads as TGTGCCAGTAGTATTGCGGTTAGCTCTGGAAACACCATATATTTT.

This clone was seen a handful of times. The V gene is TRBV30, the J gene TRBJ1-3; D unclear. The germline V gene has CDR1 GTSNPN and CDR2 SVGIG (reference sequence). The CDR3 contains 15 residues. The V end was cut by 0 bases, the J end by 2 bases, with 11 bases between. CDR3 sequence (DNA): TGTGCCTGGAGTGTACTAGGGTCAACTGGAAACACCATATATTTT. Protein sequence: CAWSVLGSTGNTIYF. Supplemented by reference TRBV30 and TRBJ1-3, the full variable domain reads SQTIHQWPATLVQPVGSPLSLECTVEGTSNPNLYWYRQAAGRGLQLLFYSVGIGQISSEVPQNLSASRPQDRQFILSSKKLLLSDSGFYLCAWSVLGSTGNTIYFGEGSWLTVV.

A note on this clone: Other DNA sequences from this sample encode an identical CDR3 as well. J is TRBJ1-1 and V is TRBV28; the D gene is possibly TRBD1 (6 bases). Trimming cost V 7 bases and J 1 base, with 16 bases left between them. The CDR3 consists of 15 residues. Per germline, CDR1 MDHEN and CDR2 SYDVKM. CDR3 protein: CASNQWGGKNTEAFF. CDR3 in DNA: TGTGCCAGCAACCAATGGGGGGGCAAGAACACTGAAGCTTTCTTT.

The rearrangement joins TRBV19 to TRBJ1-4, with unresolved D. Trimming shortened V by 3 bases and J by 7 bases, and 9 bases separated the two germline ends. Per the germline V gene, CDR1 is LNHDA and CDR2 is SQIVND (reference sequence). There are 13 residues in the CDR3. CDR3 amino acids: CASSMNSGEKLFF. The CDR3 DNA is TGTGCCAGTAGTATGAATAGTGGTGAAAAACTGTTTTTT.

The chain couples TRBV7-9 to TRBJ2-5; 12 bases fit TRBD1. The germline V gene has CDR1 SEHNR and CDR2 FQNEAQ (reference sequence). The CDR3 is made up of 15 amino acids. With 5 bases clipped from V and 8 bases from J, the junction kept 9 bases outside the gene matches. The CDR3: CASSPGGQGAGTQYF. The CDR3 nucleotides read TGTGCCAGCAGCCCCGGGGGACAGGGGGCTGGAACCCAGTACTTC.

The rearrangement links TRBV6-5 to TRBJ2-7; 10 bases align to TRBD1. Germline CDR1 and CDR2: MNHEY and SVGAGI. The CDR3 totals 15 residues. J lost 4 bases, V lost 4 bases, and 7 bases had no gene match. CDR3 region: CASSFGTGATYEQYF. The CDR3 coding sequence is TGTGCCAGCAGTTTCGGGACAGGGGCTACTTACGAGCAGTACTTC.

The chain uses TRBV19 and TRBJ2-1; TRBD1 agrees at 8 bases. Germline lookup yields CDR1 LNHDA and CDR2 SQIVND (reference sequence). Trimming cost V 7 bases and J 4 bases; bases outside gene matches: 9. CDR3 length: 15 amino acids. The chain's CDR3 is CASTMGRGPYNEQFF. The CDR3, as DNA: TGTGCCAGTACAATGGGCAGGGGGCCTTACAATGAGCAGTTCTTC.

In this sample, this clone turned up a few times. The chain couples TRBV5-1 to TRBJ2-5; 7 bases map to TRBD2. With V trimmed by 4 bases and J by 5 bases, 5 bases remained unmatched. The CDR3 spans 13 residues. CDR1 SGHRS and CDR2 YFSETQ come from the germline V gene. The DNA for the CDR3 is TGCGCCAGCAGCACGGGAGGTGGGGAGACCCAGTACTTC. Protein product: CASSTGGGETQYF.

The V and J genes are TRBV2 and TRBJ2-7, with D perhaps TRBD1 (6 bases). The CDR3 covers 16 residues. Looked up from germline, CDR1 is SNHLY and CDR2 is FYNNEI. CDR3 bases: TGTGCCAGCAGTAAAGCAACGGGACAACGACCCTACGAGCAGTACGTC. Protein: CASSKATGQRPYEQYV.

V and J are TRBV2 and TRBJ2-3; D remains unclear. Germline V CDR1 and CDR2: SNHLY, FYNNEI. The CDR3 has 12 residues. V was clipped by 4 bases and J by 2 bases, with 4 bases between them. In DNA, the CDR3 is TGTGCCAGCAGTGGGGCCACAGATACGCAGTATTTT. This encodes CASSGATDTQYF.